These 9 T cell receptor beta chains were sequenced from one sample in a study of T cell repertoires in cytomegalovirus infection. Using its own MiXCR run on the reads, TCRdb lists one record per CDR3 protein. Of under 800,000 distinct CDR3 sequences listed, 20% to 25% are singletons. What was sequenced was CD8+ T cells from PBMCs. Receptor source: a human donor in good health (CMV status not recorded). Some clones in this sample may be carry-over from other donors' samples.

The chain joins TRBV12-3 or TRBV12-4 to TRBJ2-7; 10 bases line up with TRBD1. Trimming cost V 8 bases and J 5 bases; bases outside gene matches: 15. CDR3 length equals 16 residues. CDR3 bases: TGTGCCAGCGTTCCCTCGTACCGGGACAGGGGCCACGAGCAGTACTTC. Amino acid sequence: CASVPSYRDRGHEQYF.

The chain joins TRBV3-1 to TRBJ1-5; D gene unclear. Looked up from germline, CDR1 is LGHDT and CDR2 is YNNKEL (reference sequence). Trimming took 0 bases from V and 5 from J, leaving 14 bases between them. CDR3 length equals 16 residues. CDR3 sequence (DNA): TGTGCCAGCAGCCAAGATCTGCGGCAGGCCGATCAGCCCCAGCATTTT. This encodes CASSQDLRQADQPQHF.

This chain connects TRBV11-2 to TRBJ2-5; 8 nucleotides line up with TRBD1. The CDR3 length is 16 residues. Germline trimming cut 5 bases from V and 0 bases from J; bases unmatched to any gene: 8. Germline CDR1 and CDR2: SGHAT and FQNNGV. Here the CDR3 reads CASSKGTGLYQETQYF. CDR3 DNA sequence: TGTGCCAGCAGCAAGGGGACAGGCCTGTACCAAGAGACCCAGTACTTC.

The chain combines TRBV27 with TRBJ1-1; D uncertain. Germline values: CDR1 MNHEY, CDR2 SMNVEV (reference sequence). CDR3 length: 15 residues. V was cut by 0 bases and J by 4 bases, with 12 bases left in between. The CDR3 bases are TGTGCCAGCAGTTTATCGAAAGGTCTGAGCACTGAAGCTTTCTTT. Translating it yields CASSLSKGLSTEAFF.

This clonotype was seen only a few times. Here the CDR3 reads CASSYTIFGGQSYNEQFF. CDR3 DNA sequence: TGTGCCAGCAGTTACACAATTTTTGGGGGTCAATCCTACAATGAGCAGTTCTTC. The chain employs TRBV6-5 and TRBJ2-1, with D tentatively TRBD1 or TRBD2 (5 bases each). V lost 2 bases and J lost 1, with 18 bases in between. Germline V gives CDR1 MNHEY, CDR2 SVGAGI. The CDR3 is 18 residues long.

This clonotype has only a few counts. The rearrangement uses TRBV7-9 and TRBJ2-1, with unresolved D. Germline V gene data show CDR1 as SEHNR and CDR2 as FQNEAQ (reference sequence). CDR3 length: 18 amino acids. V lost 5 bases, J lost 0 bases, and 20 bases lay in between. The CDR3 reads CASSAPFDRPSSYNEQFF. In DNA, the CDR3 is TGTGCCAGCAGCGCGCCCTTTGACCGCCCGAGCTCCTACAATGAGCAGTTCTTC. The variable domain in full, with the rest retrieved from reference TRBV7-9 and TRBJ2-1, is DTGVSQNPRHKITKRGQNVTFRCDPISEHNRLYWYRQTLGQGPEFLTYFQNEAQLEKSRLLSDRFSAERPKGSFSTLEIQRTEQGDSAMYLCASSAPFDRPSSYNEQFFGPGTRLTVL.

The genes are TRBV4-3 and TRBJ2-2, with D possibly TRBD2 on 7 matching bases. Trimming removed 0 bases at V and 7 bases at J, with 18 bases between. This CDR3 has 17 residues. Germline V CDR1 and CDR2: LGHNA, YSLEER. The CDR3 DNA sequence: TGCGCCAGCAGCCAAGATCTCAACGGGGGGCTCGGCGGGGAGCTGTTTTTT. This encodes CASSQDLNGGLGGELFF.

This clonotype was seen a handful of times. The V and J genes are TRBV7-6 and TRBJ2-2; possibly TRBD1 or TRBD2 for D (5 bases each). CDR3 length: 15 residues. V dropped 5 bases and J dropped 4 bases, with 14 bases sitting between them. CDR1 is SGHVS and CDR2 is FNYEAQ in the germline V gene. The CDR3 nucleotides are TGTGCCAGCAGCCGCACCAGGGACCCCACCGGGGAGCTGTTTTTT. Its translation is CASSRTRDPTGELFF.

In its sample, this clonotype was seen a few times. The chain couples TRBV28 to TRBJ2-7; 7 nucleotides align to TRBD1. V lost 6 bases, J lost 5 bases, and 4 bases stayed unmatched. Per germline, CDR1 MDHEN and CDR2 SYDVKM. This CDR3 contains 12 residues. DNA for the CDR3: TGTGCCAGCAGCACAACAGGGGACGAGCAGTACGTC. This gives the protein CASSTTGDEQYV.